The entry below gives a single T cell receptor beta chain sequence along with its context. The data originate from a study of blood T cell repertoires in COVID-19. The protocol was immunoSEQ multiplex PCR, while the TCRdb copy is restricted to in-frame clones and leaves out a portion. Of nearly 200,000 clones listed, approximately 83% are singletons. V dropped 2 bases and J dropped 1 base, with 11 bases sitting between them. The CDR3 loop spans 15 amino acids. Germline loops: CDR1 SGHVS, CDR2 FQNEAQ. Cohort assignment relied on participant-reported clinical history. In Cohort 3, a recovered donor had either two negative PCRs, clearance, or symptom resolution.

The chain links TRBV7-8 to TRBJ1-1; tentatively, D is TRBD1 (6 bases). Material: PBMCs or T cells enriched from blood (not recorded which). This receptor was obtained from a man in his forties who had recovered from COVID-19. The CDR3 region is CASSLIGGSNTEAFF. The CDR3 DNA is TGTGCCAGCAGCTTAATTGGGGGCTCGAACACTGAAGCTTTCTTT.